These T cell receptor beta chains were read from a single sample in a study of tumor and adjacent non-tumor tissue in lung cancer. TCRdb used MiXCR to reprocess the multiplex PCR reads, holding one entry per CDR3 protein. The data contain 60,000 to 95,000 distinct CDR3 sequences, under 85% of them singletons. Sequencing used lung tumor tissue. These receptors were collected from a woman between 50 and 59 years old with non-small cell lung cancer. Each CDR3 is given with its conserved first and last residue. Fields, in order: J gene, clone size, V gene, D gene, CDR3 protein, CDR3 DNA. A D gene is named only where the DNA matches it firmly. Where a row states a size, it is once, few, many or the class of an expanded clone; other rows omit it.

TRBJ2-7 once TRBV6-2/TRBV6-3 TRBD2 CASNYSAGVPYEQYF TGTGCCAGCAATTACTCGGCGGGAGTCCCCTACGAGCAGTATTTC
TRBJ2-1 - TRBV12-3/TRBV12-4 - CASNLESGAKNEQFF TGTGCCAGCAATTTGGAGTCGGGAGCTAAAAATGAGCAGTTCTTC
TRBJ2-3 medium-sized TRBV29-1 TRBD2 CSVVSGRGGTQYF TGCAGCGTGGTCAGCGGGAGAGGAGGGACGCAGTATTTT
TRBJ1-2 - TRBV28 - CASSLGPAVYGYTF TGTGCCAGCAGTTTAGGCCCGGCGGTCTATGGCTACACCTTC
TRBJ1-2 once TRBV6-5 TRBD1 CDSTVGQAADYGYTF TGTGACAGCACTGTAGGACAGGCAGCTGACTATGGCTACACGTTC
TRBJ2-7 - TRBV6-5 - CARSYSRDSYKQYF TGTGCCAGGAGTTACTCCAGGGACTCCTACAAGCAGTACTTC
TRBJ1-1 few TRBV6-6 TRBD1 CASSSLGTGDIKNTEAFF TGTGCTAGCAGTTCATTGGGGACAGGGGACATAAAGAACACTGAAGCTTTCTTT
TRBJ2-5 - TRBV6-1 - CASSERWTGETQYF TGTGCCAGCAGTGAACGTTGGACGGGGGAGACCCAGTACTTC
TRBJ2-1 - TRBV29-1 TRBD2 CSVTSVPDFEQFF TGCAGCGTTACTAGCGTACCTGACTTTGAGCAGTTCTTC
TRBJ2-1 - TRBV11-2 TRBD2 CASNGERERGYNEQLF TGTGCTAGCAACGGGGAGCGGGAGCGGGGATACAATGAGCAGTTATTC
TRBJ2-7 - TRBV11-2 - CASILTDIAYEQYF TGTGCCAGCATCCTGACAGACATTGCCTACGAGCAGTACTTC
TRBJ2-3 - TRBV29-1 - CSVKQCCTDTQYF TGCAGCGTTAAGCAGTGTTGCACAGATACGCAGTATTTT
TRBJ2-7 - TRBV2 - CASSEYSSTYEQYF TGTGCCAGCAGTGAATATAGCAGTACCTACGAGCAGTACTTC
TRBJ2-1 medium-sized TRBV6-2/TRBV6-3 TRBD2 CASNDRGLAEGSYNEQFF TGTGCCAGCAACGACAGAGGGCTAGCGGAGGGCTCCTACAATGAGCAGTTCTTC